These 9 T cell receptor beta chains share one sample of origin, sequenced in a study of blood T cell repertoires in COVID-19. Clones were sequenced by immunoSEQ multiplex PCR, and TCRdb holds only the in-frame ones, with some missing. This table holds tens of thousands of clones, around 87% found once. The sequencing sample was made of peripheral blood. All receptors derive from a man aged 50 to 59 with active COVID-19.

The table lists this clone with a count of one. This rearrangement joins TRBV9 to TRBJ1-4; 7 bases are a match to TRBD1. The CDR3 runs 14 residues. The germline gives CDR1 SGDLS, CDR2 YYNGEE. With V trimmed by 2 bases and J by 5 bases, 3 bases remained unmatched. This chain's CDR3 is CASSVSTGNEKLFF. The CDR3 bases are TGTGCCAGCAGCGTTTCGACAGGGAATGAAAAACTGTTTTTT.

J is TRBJ2-5 and V is TRBV7-9, with a possible D match to TRBD1 (5 bases). The CDR3 covers 14 residues. The germline V and J ends were trimmed by 3 bases and 5 bases, with 13 bases remaining between them. Germline V gene sequence: CDR1 SEHNR, CDR2 FQNEAQ (reference sequence). Here the CDR3 reads CASSFGAFQETQYF. In DNA form, the CDR3 reads TGTGCCAGCAGCTTTGGGGCCTTCCAGGAGACCCAGTACTTC.

This sequence joins TRBV4-3 and TRBJ2-7; tentatively, D is TRBD2 (6 bases). The V end was cut by 4 bases, the J end by 7 bases, with 20 bases between. This CDR3 region has 15 residues. From germline, CDR1 is LGHNA and CDR2 YSLEER. The CDR3 loop is CASSRNGSKSREQYF. CDR3 nucleotide sequence: TGCGCCAGCAGCCGCAACGGGAGCAAGTCGCGGGAGCAGTACTTC.

The V gene is TRBV7-3, the J gene TRBJ2-1, with D hard to call. V was pared by 5 bases and J by 7 bases, with 6 bases between. Germline assignment: CDR1 SGHTA and CDR2 FQGTGA. CDR3 length: 11 residues. In DNA form, the CDR3 reads TGTGCCAGCAGCCTGAGAAATGAGCAGTTCTTC. Its translation is CASSLRNEQFF.

V gene TRBV6-2 or TRBV6-3 combines with J gene TRBJ1-1; D remains ambiguous. Trimming left V 3 bases short and J 1 base short, with 6 bases between. Germline values: CDR1 MNHEY, CDR2 SVGEGT. The CDR3 covers 13 residues. The CDR3 is CASSYAENTEAFF. The DNA for the CDR3 is TGTGCCAGCAGTTATGCAGAGAACACTGAAGCTTTCTTT.

This clone was picked up a small number of times. This sequence joins TRBV15 and TRBJ1-5, with a possible D match to TRBD1 (5 bases). The CDR3 is 17 amino acids. V lost 5 bases and J 2 bases, leaving 19 bases between the germline ends. CDR1 LNHNV and CDR2 YYDKDF come from the germline V gene (reference sequence). CDR3 sequence (DNA): TGTGCCACCAGCGGGCGGATTGGGGGGAAGGGCAATCAGCCCCAGCATTTT. It codes for CATSGRIGGKGNQPQHF.

The chain is built from TRBV19 and TRBJ2-1, with 11 bases aligning to TRBD1. The CDR3 is 15 residues long. From germline, CDR1 is LNHDA and CDR2 SQIVND (reference sequence). The ends lost 5 bases at V and 4 bases at J; junction bases unmatched: 4. Written as DNA, the CDR3 is TGTGCCAGTAGTTCCGGGACAGGGGGTTACAATGAGCAGTTCTTC. It encodes CASSSGTGGYNEQFF.

The chain recombines TRBV25-1 with TRBJ2-1, with D tentatively TRBD2 (7 bases). The V end was cut by 3 bases, the J end by 9 bases, with 15 bases between. Germline CDR1 MGHDK, CDR2 SYGVNS. The CDR3 extends over 14 amino acids. The CDR3 spells CASSEAGARFEQFF. CDR3 coding DNA: TGTGCCAGCAGTGAGGCGGGGGCCCGCTTTGAGCAGTTCTTC.

The chain combines TRBV6-5 with TRBJ2-5, with TRBD1 identical over 8 bases. V was clipped by 7 bases and J by 2 bases; unmatched bases: 6. The CDR3 totals 14 residues. Germline CDR1 reads MNHEY; CDR2 reads SVGAGI. Here the CDR3 DNA reads TGTGCCAGCACCCCCGGGACAGGACAAGAGACCCAGTACTTC. It encodes CASTPGTGQETQYF.